This T cell receptor (beta chain) emerged from a study of T cell responses to AZD1222 COVID-19 vaccine (dated by TCRdb to the early 2020s). For the study in its entirety: AZD1222 recipients whose second dose came at about 4 weeks and those whose second dose came at about 12 weeks were combined into one group, since spike-specific TCR depth and breadth did not differ between the two schedules. A total of just over 230 trial participants underwent TCR sequencing, of whom roughly 210 had received two doses of AZD1222 and some 25 had received two doses of the MenACWY control vaccine. Trial participants were enrolled by age into subgroups of 18-55, 56-69 and 70-plus years, and roughly 150, 30 and 60 TCR-sequenced participants, respectively, were included in these subgroups.

Explained via the paper, the time point label denotes: baseline before first vaccination. Samples from vaccinated people were obtained from the UK trials COV001 and COV002, which included a single-blind randomized controlled phase 2/3 trial of AZD1222 (ChAdOx1 nCoV-19) in healthy adults. For TCRbeta chain sequencing, PBMC samples from trial participants were taken at day 0 and at day 28 after the second dose. V lost 5 bases and J lost 8 bases; the stretch between them is 7 bases long. CDR1 and CDR2 (MNHEY, SMNVEV) derive from the germline V gene (reference sequence). The cysteine opens and the phenylalanine closes a CDR3 of 11 amino acids. Solely the CDR3 DNA is kept, with 33 bases framed from the first base. A word on this clone: The target of this receptor is not known. The record has no base qualities; no much larger clone is one base away.

The CDR3 regions of human TCRbeta chains were analyzed by immunosequencing. The source study handled its data this way. TCRs in the repertoires were matched against a reference library of SARS-CoV-2-specific TCRs that had been generated with the MIRA antigen-specificity platform. Breadth meant the fraction of unique TCRs that were SARS-CoV-2-associated, whereas depth meant the fraction of total T cells that were SARS-CoV-2-associated. Each spike-specific TCR was assigned to its reactive spike region and to a CD4 or CD8 class using the MIRA data. Log10-transformed breadth and depth values were compared by one-way ANOVA with Sidak's multiple comparisons tests. Entries here come from immuneACCESS through TCRdb and include only in-frame sequences with V and J called. Some clones fail to appear in such tables; in the studies checked, an unresolved V gene covers under half of the shortfall, and the cause of the remainder is unknown. The V and J calls and clone size are taken from that table; D and trimming were inferred from the DNA. The sample table holds 150,000 to 200,000 clones, of which roughly 92% were seen once. Of the sample, approximately 0.69% is held by the ten largest clones.

Points the paper makes about the study in general: The whole spike protein was spanned by vaccine-associated CD4 TCRs, and dominant responses were seen in regions 160-218 and 743-854. Most participants were white British and females outnumbered males, and the authors suggested that clonal diversity may have been underestimated. Conclusions about previously exposed vaccinees are limited because only six or seven AZD1222 recipients were SARS-CoV-2 seropositive at baseline. In the small 56-69-year group, the increase in depth fell short of significance, most likely because of low power. Nearly half of unique spike-specific TCRs reportedly recognized epitopes outside regions mutated in the B.1.351 and B.1.1.7 variants. Because no samples from the day 14 peak response were available, repertoires could be characterized only after the peak T cell response. After two AZD1222 doses, spike-specific TCR breadth and depth were significantly higher than at day 0 and than in MenACWY recipients.

The material was peripheral blood, obtained on day 0 of AZD1222 vaccination. The chain is made from TRBV27 and TRBJ2-1; the D gene identity is not certain. This sequence was found in an adult in good health. At the DNA level, the sequence is TGTGCCAGCAGTAGGCTCGATGAGCAGTTCTTC. It translates as CASSRLDEQFF.